These 2 T cell receptor beta chains originate from one sample sequenced in a study of T cells after yellow fever vaccination. In TCRdb, the 5' RACE reads were re-called with MiXCR into one record per CDR3 protein. The table has about 340,000 distinct CDR3 sequences, 3% to 4.5% seen once. The sample here was PBMCs, taken 5 days after the yellow fever booster vaccination. The receptors were gathered from a man aged 18 to 30 who received the YFV17D yellow fever vaccine.

This sequence joins TRBV10-3 and TRBJ1-1, with TRBD1 matching over 10 bases. The CDR3 consists of 13 residues. Germline lookup yields CDR1 ENHRY and CDR2 SYGVKD. V was clipped by 6 bases and J by 5 bases; unmatched bases: 3. For the CDR3, the DNA is TGTGCCATCAGGGGACAGGGGCCGACTGAAGCTTTCTTT. Translating it yields CAIRGQGPTEAFF.

This clonotype has just a few counts. V and J are TRBV4-1 and TRBJ2-1; 7 nucleotides line up with TRBD1. The CDR3 covers 15 residues. Unmatched junction bases numbered 9, after V lost 5 bases and J lost 5 bases. Germline CDR1 MGHRA, CDR2 YSYEKL. The CDR3 bases are TGCGCCAGCAGCTTTGGGACAGACTTTAACAATGAGCAGTTCTTC. Protein product: CASSFGTDFNNEQFF.